The source of this T cell receptor (beta chain) is a study of blood T cell repertoires in COVID-19 (TCRdb year 2020). Study-wide context: Samples from collaborators originated in the United States, Italy and Spain and spanned both the acute and convalescent phases of COVID-19. The prospective study material was composed of cDNA or gDNA derived from T cells, B-cell-depleted T cells, or PBMCs. Subjects who had been exposed to COVID-19, were actively infected with it, or had recovered from it provided the deeply sampled blood TCRbeta repertoires that made up the dataset. The repertoires were made available in a free public database intended to serve as a resource for research on the immune response to SARS-CoV-2. Samples were obtained from the ongoing ImmuneRACE study (first 160 participants) and from 1,254 subjects provided by 6 global collaborators. The sample metadata nearly always contained a de-identified subject ID, COVID-19 status, age in years and sex. Where HLA class I and class II types were available, the types were taken from metadata supplied by the sample provider, not from assay-based typing.

For this clone: There is no known antigen for this receptor. Base-call qualities are not available, and no considerably larger clone is one nucleotide away.

Whole blood was collected in K2EDTA tubes by collaborating institutions according to the institutions' own protocols. For TCRbeta analysis, collaborators shipped samples in one of three forms: frozen whole blood, isolated PBMCs, or DNA extracted from either of those sample types. What the study reported, not specific to this receptor: How much clinical and demographic metadata was included differed by source and by participant, and the metadata was provided uncurated.

TCRbeta CDR3 regions were amplified from genomic DNA using the immunoSEQ Assay, a bias-controlled multiplex PCR. Processing in the source paper ran as follows. Nucleated cell counts per sample were estimated from amplification of reference gene primers within the assay. To quantify the absolute abundance of each unique TCRbeta CDR3 rearrangement, sequence reads were collapsed and filtered. For each sample, productive Simpson clonality was calculated by taking the square root of Simpson's diversity index across productive rearrangements. In TCRdb, the immuneACCESS table is reduced to in-frame sequences with V and J assigned. These tables do not hold every clone; where another copy was compared, an unresolved V gene accounts for under half, and the others remain unexplained. The V and J calls and clone size are taken from that table; D and trimming were inferred from the DNA. The sample contains 270,000 or so clones, 86% of them found a single time. The top ten clones comprise approximately 10% of the sample.

Inclusive of the bounding cysteine and phenylalanine, the CDR3 is 16 residues long. Only the CDR3 DNA stays, 48 bases, in frame from base 1. The clonotype was recovered from a man aged 40-55 years with active or convalescent COVID-19. The material sequenced was peripheral blood. Recombination connected TRBV21-1 to TRBJ1-2; TRBD1, the table's D call, was not compared with the DNA. TRBV21-1 is a pseudogene. The CDR3 here reads CASSHRQGAGDYGYTF. The nucleotide sequence reads TGTGCCAGCAGCCACCGACAGGGGGCTGGGGACTATGGCTACACCTTC.